These 23 T cell receptor beta chains share one sample of origin, sequenced in a study of CD8+CD57+ T cells in acquired aplastic anemia. CDR3 and TCR beta VDJ profiling relied on genomic DNA as the template. From the reads, TCRdb called clonotypes with MiXCR, one entry per CDR3 protein. This table has approximately 99,000 distinct CDR3 sequences, around half appearing once. Sequencing was carried out using sorted CD4+, CD8+, or CD8+CD57+ T cells (not recorded which) from PBMCs. The receptors here all came from a human donor in good health, serving as a control.

This clonotype occurred once. At one end, the junction sequence differs from germline, possibly due to a read error. The rearrangement joins TRBV29-1 to TRBJ1-1; 8 bases align to TRBD1. CDR3 length equals 13 residues. In germline, CDR1 is SQVTM, CDR2 ANQGSEA. This CDR3 reads CSVDRQGNTDAFF. CDR3 nucleotides: TGCAGCGTGGATCGACAGGGGAACACTGATGCTTTCTTT.

This clonotype was recorded many times. The chain uses TRBV30 and TRBJ2-5; D gene uncertain. Between the trimmed V and J ends, which lost 3 bases and 3 bases, there was a span of 11 bases. The CDR3 has 13 residues. Germline-derived CDR1 and CDR2 are GTSNPN and SVGIG (reference sequence). The CDR3 coding sequence is TGTGCCTGGAGCACTGGACGGGAAGAGACCCAGTACTTC. Protein: CAWSTGREETQYF.

The chain joins TRBV7-2 to TRBJ1-1; possible D gene TRBD1, 6 bases. CDR3 size: 13 residues. Germline lookup yields CDR1 SGHTA and CDR2 FQGNSA. Trimming stripped 2 bases from V and 10 bases from J, with 14 bases between. The CDR3 nucleotides read TGTGCCAGCAGCTTACCAGGGGAGATTGGAGCTTTCTTT. Protein product: CASSLPGEIGAFF.

The rearrangement joins TRBV29-1 to TRBJ1-1; D unresolved. The CDR3 runs to 11 residues. In germline, CDR1 is SQVTM, CDR2 ANQGSEA. V was pared by 4 bases and J by 1 base, with 4 bases between. The CDR3 loop is CSVGANTEAFF. CDR3 DNA: TGCAGCGTTGGGGCGAACACTGAAGCTTTCTTT.

The chain has TRBV2 and TRBJ1-1; tentatively, D is TRBD1 (5 bases). Germline-derived CDR1 and CDR2 are SNHLY and FYNNEI. V dropped 1 base and J dropped 4 bases, with 7 bases sitting between them. The CDR3 is made up of 13 amino acids. The CDR3 DNA sequence: TGTGCCAGCAGTGAAGTGAGGGGCACTGAAGCTTTCTTT. It codes for CASSEVRGTEAFF. The full variable domain, its missing parts supplied by reference TRBV2 and TRBJ1-1, is EPEVTQTPSHQVTQMGQEVILRCVPISNHLYFYWYRQILGQKVEFLVSFYNNEISEKSEIFDDQFSVERPDGSNFTLKIRSTKLEDSAMYFCASSEVRGTEAFFGQGTRLTVV.

V and J are TRBV12-3 or TRBV12-4 and TRBJ1-2; D might be TRBD1 (5 bases). The CDR3 covers 13 residues. Trimming took 3 bases from V and 8 from J, leaving 13 bases between them. CDR3: CASSLRAGYGYTF. The CDR3 DNA is TGTGCCAGCAGTTTGAGGGCAGGGTACGGCTACACCTTC.

The rearrangement links TRBV5-8 to TRBJ1-1; D is unclear. The germline gives CDR1 SGHTS, CDR2 YDEGEE. Trimming took 1 base from V and 5 from J, leaving 15 bases between them. This CDR3 comprises 15 residues. The CDR3: CASSLYGVAKTEAFF. The DNA of the CDR3 is TGTGCCAGCAGCTTGTACGGAGTCGCGAAGACTGAAGCTTTCTTT.

This clonotype was picked up many times. The chain combines TRBV6-5 with TRBJ2-3; 7 nucleotides match TRBD1. The J segment lost 1 base and the V segment lost 2 bases, leaving 0 bases of the junction unmatched. The V gene's germline CDR1 is MNHEY and CDR2 SVGAGI. The CDR3 consists of 14 residues. CDR3 sequence: CASSYGQGTDTQYF. The CDR3 nucleotides are TGTGCCAGCAGTTACGGACAGGGCACAGATACGCAGTATTTT.

The chain recombines TRBV7-6 with TRBJ2-3; D possibly matches TRBD1 or TRBD2 (5 bases each). With 5 bases removed from V and 2 bases from J, the gap between germline ends came to 14 bases. Germline lookup yields CDR1 SGHVS and CDR2 FNYEAQ. The CDR3 runs 15 residues. The CDR3 sequence: CASSGRDGYTDTQYF. The CDR3 DNA is TGTGCCAGCAGCGGAAGGGACGGATACACAGATACGCAGTATTTT.

The chain links TRBV2 to TRBJ1-1; no firm D call. The V and J ends lost 7 bases and 1 base respectively, with 4 bases between them. The CDR3 runs to 11 residues. Germline CDR1 is SNHLY and CDR2 is FYNNEI. CDR3 DNA sequence: TGTGCCAGCAACGCGAACACTGAAGCTTTCTTT. It translates to CASNANTEAFF.

The chain recombines TRBV15 with TRBJ1-2; D not certain. The CDR3 length is 13 residues. Germline lookup yields CDR1 LNHNV and CDR2 YYDKDF (reference sequence). Trimming pared 5 bases from V and 4 bases from J, leaving 11 bases between. CDR3 in DNA: TGTGCCACCAGCCCAGGAGAGGGCTATGGCTACACCTTC. Translated: CATSPGEGYGYTF.

The chain carries TRBV20-1 and TRBJ1-1, with D unclear. CDR3 length: 14 amino acids. V was cut by 1 base and J by 2 bases, with 11 bases left in between. Germline assignment: CDR1 DFQATT and CDR2 SNEGSKA (reference sequence). The CDR3 DNA reads as TGCAGTGCTAGAGCAAATCAGGCAAACACTGAAGCTTTCTTT. Translated: CSARANQANTEAFF.

This clonotype has at least ten counts. The CDR3 here is CASRIQGKSLYGYTF. The CDR3 DNA reads TGTGCCAGCAGGATACAGGGAAAGAGCCTATATGGCTACACCTTC. This chain joins TRBV28 and TRBJ1-2, with a weak D call TRBD1 (6 bases). In germline, CDR1 is MDHEN, CDR2 SYDVKM. CDR3 length: 15 amino acids. The V end was cut by 6 bases, the J end by 5 bases, with 19 bases between.

The gene calls are TRBV29-1 and TRBJ1-2; D might be TRBD1 (6 bases). The V end was cut by 4 bases, the J end by 8 bases, with 14 bases between. The CDR3 has 12 residues. From germline, CDR1 is SQVTM and CDR2 ANQGSEA. The CDR3 here is CSVGGRPGGYTF. The CDR3 nucleotides are TGCAGCGTTGGGGGGCGGCCAGGGGGCTACACCTTC.

This clonotype was seen ten or more times. The chain uses TRBV19 and TRBJ2-1; TRBD2 might be the D (7 bases). The V gene's germline CDR1 is LNHDA and CDR2 SQIVND (reference sequence). The V end lost 3 bases, the J end lost 8 bases, and 17 bases lay between the germline ends. The CDR3 covers 15 residues. The CDR3 DNA is TGTGCCAGTAGTATCGGGTGGGGGGGGGGCTATGAGCAGTTCTTC. Translation gives CASSIGWGGGYEQFF.

This clonotype was detected a few times. The chain couples TRBV12-3 or TRBV12-4 to TRBJ1-4, with 7 bases identical to TRBD1. The CDR3 is 19 residues long. V shed 5 bases and J 4 bases; nucleotides not matched to a gene: 19. The CDR3 DNA sequence: TGTGCCAGCAGTCGATCAGAGACAGGGACGTTTCGGGGTAATGAAAAACTGTTTTTT. Amino acids: CASSRSETGTFRGNEKLFF.

The CDR3 spells CASSEVPHNEQFF. The CDR3 DNA reads TGTGCCAGCAGTGAGGTCCCCCACAATGAGCAGTTCTTC. The chain is built from TRBV25-1 and TRBJ2-1; D unclear. Trimming stripped 3 bases from V and 5 bases from J, with 8 bases between. Germline lookup yields CDR1 MGHDK and CDR2 SYGVNS. The CDR3 has 13 amino acids.

This clonotype has only a few counts. The chain recombines TRBV5-1 with TRBJ2-2; D is uncertain. The germline CDR1 and CDR2 sequences are SGHRS and YFSETQ. V was pared by 0 bases and J by 6 bases, with 6 bases between. This CDR3 region has 13 residues. The CDR3 region is CASSLDMAGELFF. The CDR3, as DNA: TGCGCCAGCAGCTTGGATATGGCCGGGGAGCTGTTTTTT.

The rearrangement joins TRBV15 to TRBJ2-3; 7 bases are a match to TRBD1. V lost 0 bases to trimming and J lost 6 bases; unmatched junction nucleotides: 6. The CDR3 runs to 15 residues. CDR1 is LNHNV, CDR2 YYDKDF, per germline (reference sequence). The CDR3 sequence: CATSRDGTVRDTQYF. The CDR3, as DNA: TGTGCCACCAGCAGAGATGGGACAGTGCGCGATACGCAGTATTTT.

In this sample, this clonotype turned up a few times. The gene calls are TRBV4-2 and TRBJ2-7; TRBD1 matches at 7 bases. The length of the CDR3 is 13 residues. Trimming took 5 bases from V and 3 from J; bases not matched to a gene: 4. Germline V gives CDR1 LGHNA, CDR2 YNFKEQ. This CDR3 is CASSTRQGYEQYF. The CDR3 DNA is TGTGCCAGCAGCACCAGACAGGGCTACGAGCAGTACTTC.

V and J are TRBV9 and TRBJ2-7; 9 bases map to TRBD1. CDR3 length: 13 amino acids. J lost 5 bases, V lost 3 bases, and 3 bases had no gene match. Germline V gives CDR1 SGDLS, CDR2 YYNGEE. The DNA of the CDR3 is TGTGCCAGCAGCGCCGGGACAGGGAACGAGCAGTACTTC. Translation: CASSAGTGNEQYF.

The chain joins TRBV2 to TRBJ2-7; no definite D call. The germline gives CDR1 SNHLY, CDR2 FYNNEI. The CDR3 is made up of 12 amino acids. Deletions cut 4 bases from V and 6 bases from J, with 10 bases between. The CDR3 loop is CASSVYPLEQYF. The CDR3 DNA follows: TGTGCCAGCAGTGTCTACCCCCTCGAGCAGTACTTC. Together with reference TRBV2 and TRBJ2-7, the CDR3 gives the full variable domain: EPEVTQTPSHQVTQMGQEVILRCVPISNHLYFYWYRQILGQKVEFLVSFYNNEISEKSEIFDDQFSVERPDGSNFTLKIRSTKLEDSAMYFCASSVYPLEQYFGPGTRLTVT.

Notes on this clonotype: Here the CDR3 omits its conserved ending phenylalanine or tryptophan, so a read error is the likely source. The limits of the CDR3 on the DNA are not certain, so only TCRdb's listed CDR3 is given. V usage is TRBV4-3 and J usage is TRBJ2-7; TRBD2 was called by the table and not checked on the DNA. The CDR3 region is 9 residues in length, termini included. Germline V gene data show CDR1 as LGHNA and CDR2 as YSLEER. The CDR3 sequence: CASSQDQAS.